The 3 T cell receptor beta chains given below trace back to one sample, sequenced in a study. TCRdb reanalysed the 5' RACE reads using MiXCR and keeps one entry per CDR3 protein. The sample includes approximately 10,000 distinct CDR3 sequences, less than 30% of them seen just once. Cells sorted as Tregs were CD4+, CD25+ and CD127-/low. Sequences were obtained from Tregs sorted from blood. The receptors derive from a female donor with breast cancer.

This clonotype is classed as medium-sized. The J gene is TRBJ2-1, the V gene TRBV12-3 or TRBV12-4; 9 bases align to TRBD2. CDR3 length equals 15 residues. V dropped 3 bases and J dropped 4; count of bases not matched to a gene: 4. In nucleotides, the CDR3 is TGTGCCAGCAGTTTGGAACTAGCGGGTTACAATGAGCAGTTCTTC. It encodes CASSLELAGYNEQFF.

This clonotype counts as medium-sized. The rearrangement uses TRBV15 and TRBJ2-7, with 9 bases lining up with TRBD1. After removal of 3 bases from V and 3 bases from J, the junction contained 3 bases not matched to a gene. Germline CDR1 and CDR2: LNHNV and YYDKDF (reference sequence). CDR3 length equals 14 residues. CDR3: CATSRGQGLYEQYF. The CDR3 bases are TGTGCCACCAGCAGGGGACAGGGACTCTACGAGCAGTACTTC.

The chain uses TRBV9 and TRBJ1-1; TRBD1 is a possible D gene (6 bases). V dropped 3 bases and J dropped 5 bases, with 17 bases sitting between them. The CDR3 has 15 amino acids. CDR1 is SGDLS, CDR2 YYNGEE, per germline. Written as DNA, the CDR3 is TGTGCCAGCAGCGCTGCAGGGACAAGGGTGACTGAAGCTTTCTTT. The encoded protein is CASSAAGTRVTEAFF.